The rows below give T cell receptor beta chains drawn from one sample of a study of blood T cell repertoires in COVID-19. Produced via immunoSEQ multiplex PCR; TCRdb's table is partial and in-frame only. Counted here are 210,000 or so clones, around 85% occurring once; the ten biggest clones make up approximately 5.3%. The sample comprised peripheral blood. These receptors were obtained from a human donor in a cohort sampled during active COVID-19. Both conserved end residues are part of each CDR3. Each record gives: D gene, V gene, clone size, J gene, CDR3 protein, CDR3 DNA. A D gene is named only where the DNA matches it firmly. Clone size is given for some rows only: seen once, a few or many times, or a class if the clone is expanded.

>.|TRBV5-1|.|TRBJ1-1
CASTVGPTNTEAFF
TGCGCCAGCACGGTTGGGCCTACCAACACTGAAGCTTTCTTT
>.|TRBV28|.|TRBJ2-7
CASSRSGTSYEQYF
TGTGCCAGCAGCAGGAGCGGAACCTCCTACGAGCAGTACTTC
>.|TRBV18|.|TRBJ1-4
CASSGTGAPVNEKLFF
TGTGCCAGCTCCGGAACTGGGGCACCGGTCAATGAAAAACTGTTTTTT
>.|TRBV29-1|few|TRBJ2-2
CSVDGQGYTGELFF
TGCAGCGTTGACGGGCAGGGGTACACCGGGGAGCTGTTTTTT
>.|TRBV28|.|TRBJ2-7
CASSSQGLKIYEQYF
TGTGCCAGCAGTTCTCAGGGTTTGAAAATCTACGAGCAGTACTTC
>.|TRBV5-1|once|TRBJ2-2
CASSLYTSNTGELFF
TGCGCCAGCAGCTTGTACACCTCGAACACCGGGGAGCTGTTTTTT
>.|TRBV6-5|few|TRBJ1-5
CASSYGPRQSEHF
TGTGCCAGCAGTTACGGGCCCCGGCAGTCGGAGCATTTT
>TRBD2|TRBV7-2|.|TRBJ2-1
CASSPGLTGNEQFF
TGTGCCAGCAGCCCGGGACTAACGGGGAATGAGCAGTTCTTC
>TRBD2|TRBV18|.|TRBJ2-1
CASSRKVTSGTDEQFF
TGTGCCAGCTCTCGAAAGGTGACTAGCGGTACAGATGAGCAGTTCTTC
>.|TRBV7-2|.|TRBJ1-5
CASSSRTGNQPQHF
TGTGCCAGCAGCTCCCGGACAGGCAATCAGCCCCAGCATTTT
>TRBD2|TRBV28|.|TRBJ2-7
CASSRRGSGRYEQYF
TGTGCCAGCAGTCGCCGAGGTAGCGGGAGGTACGAGCAGTACTTC
>TRBD1|TRBV27|.|TRBJ1-5
CASSEGAPQQPQHF
TGTGCCAGCAGTGAGGGGGCACCCCAACAGCCCCAGCATTTT
>TRBD1|TRBV5-1|.|TRBJ1-1
CASSLAGTGGTEAFF
TGCGCCAGCAGCTTGGCTGGGACAGGGGGCACTGAAGCTTTCTTT
>.|TRBV5-5|.|TRBJ2-7
CASSLHSSGFPFPRKYF
TGTGCCAGCAGCTTGCACAGTAGCGGATTTCCGTTCCCGCGGAAGTACTTC
>.|TRBV27|few|TRBJ1-1
CATAGLGNTEAFF
TGTGCCACGGCGGGACTGGGGAACACTGAAGCTTTCTTT
>.|TRBV25-1|few|TRBJ2-7
CASSEWNSASSYEQYF
TGTGCCAGCAGTGAATGGAATAGCGCTAGCTCCTACGAGCAGTACTTC
>TRBD2|TRBV7-6|.|TRBJ2-1
CASSSGLAGGWEQFF
TGTGCCAGCAGCTCCGGACTAGCGGGAGGTTGGGAGCAGTTCTTC
>TRBD1|TRBV27|few|TRBJ2-7
CASSYRGPTDEQYF
TGTGCCAGCAGTTACAGGGGGCCGACCGACGAGCAGTACTTC
>.|TRBV28|.|TRBJ2-1
CASQEPHNEQFF
TGTGCCAGCCAGGAACCCCACAATGAGCAGTTCTTC
>.|TRBV6-5|few|TRBJ2-2
CASDDSFTGELFF
TGTGCCAGCGATGACAGTTTTACCGGGGAGCTGTTTTTT
>TRBD1|TRBV4-2|few|TRBJ1-5
CASSRNRGPNQPQHF
TGTGCCAGCAGCCGGAACAGGGGGCCCAATCAGCCCCAGCATTTT
>.|TRBV24-1|.|TRBJ1-4
CATSVGAYEKLFF
TGTGCCACCAGTGTGGGGGCTTATGAAAAACTGTTTTTT
>TRBD1|TRBV10-3|few|TRBJ2-7
CAISETGQGVYEQYF
TGTGCCATCAGTGAGACAGGACAGGGAGTCTACGAGCAGTACTTC
>TRBD2|TRBV6-1|.|TRBJ2-7
CASSEAATGGVEQYF
TGTGCCAGCAGTGAAGCGGCGACGGGGGGGGTCGAGCAGTACTTC
>.|TRBV6-4|.|TRBJ1-1
CASSGGAETFF
TGTGCCAGCAGTGGGGGCGCGGAAACTTTCTTT
>TRBD1|TRBV4-3|.|TRBJ2-1
CASSQDSGTENYNEQFF
TGCGCCAGCAGCCAAGATTCCGGGACAGAGAATTACAATGAGCAGTTCTTC
>.|TRBV6-7|.|TRBJ1-1
CASEYPGEERGTMNTEAFF
TGTGCCAGCGAATACCCAGGAGAGGAAAGGGGGACCATGAACACTGAAGCTTTCTTT
>.|TRBV19|.|TRBJ1-1
CASSMGGRGTEAFF
TGTGCCAGTAGTATGGGGGGGCGCGGGACTGAAGCTTTCTTT
>TRBD1|TRBV19|.|TRBJ2-7
CASSRDRAYEQYF
TGTGCCAGTAGCCGGGACAGGGCCTACGAGCAGTACTTC
>.|TRBV28|.|TRBJ1-1
CASSLTYSWGDGTEAFF
TGTGCCAGCAGTTTAACCTATAGTTGGGGAGATGGGACTGAAGCTTTCTTT
>TRBD2|TRBV11-2|.|TRBJ2-7
CASSHRTSGHYEQYF
TGTGCCAGCAGCCACCGGACTAGCGGGCACTACGAGCAGTACTTC
>.|TRBV6-6|few|TRBJ1-6
CASSQIGTPGGSYNSPLHF
TGTGCCAGCAGTCAGATCGGGACTCCTGGAGGATCCTATAATTCACCCCTCCACTTT
>.|TRBV30|.|TRBJ1-2
CACPPPGRYGYTF
TGTGCCTGCCCCCCCCCGGGGAGGTATGGCTACACCTTC
>.|TRBV7-3|few|TRBJ2-1
CASSSFSGGDNEQFF
TGTGCCAGCAGCTCCTTTAGTGGTGGTGACAATGAGCAGTTCTTC
>.|TRBV30|.|TRBJ1-5
CAWSYGGNQPQHF
TGTGCCTGGAGTTACGGGGGCAATCAGCCCCAGCATTTT
>.|TRBV19|.|TRBJ1-1
CASNLGGMNTEAFF
TGTGCCAGTAATCTGGGAGGCATGAACACTGAAGCTTTCTTT
>TRBD1|TRBV24-1|.|TRBJ1-2
CATSDPDRGRHGYTF
TGTGCCACCAGTGACCCCGACAGGGGCCGGCATGGCTACACCTTC
>.|TRBV6-5|.|TRBJ2-7
CASMKGVGEEYF
TGTGCCAGCATGAAAGGGGTAGGAGAGGAGTACTTC
>.|TRBV9|.|TRBJ2-5
CASSVGGGKETQYF
TGTGCCAGCAGCGTAGGAGGAGGGAAAGAGACCCAGTACTTC
>TRBD1|TRBV18|.|TRBJ1-1
CASSSDREQAFF
TGTGCCAGCTCATCGGACAGGGAACAAGCTTTCTTT
>TRBD2|TRBV2|.|TRBJ2-7
CASRGGLAAYEQYF
TGTGCCAGCAGGGGGGGACTAGCGGCGTACGAGCAGTACTTC